This T cell receptor (beta chain) was profiled in a study of control samples from healthy donors and cancer patients. Libraries were prepared by immunoSEQ multiplex PCR; TCRdb keeps only in-frame clonotypes and omits some of them. The table has around 20,000 clones, 80% to 85% seen once. Sequencing used PBMCs. This clonotype was sampled from a man at least 80 years old with head and neck cancer.

CDR3 sequence reads: CASSLGRGSSEQFF. Written as DNA, the CDR3 is TGTGCCAGCAGCTTAGGTAGGGGAAGCAGTGAGCAGTTCTTC. The chain uses TRBV7-9 and TRBJ2-1; D possibly corresponds to TRBD1 (5 bases). The V end was cut by 1 base, the J end by 9 bases, with 13 bases between. Germline lookup yields CDR1 SEHNR and CDR2 FQNEAQ (reference sequence). The CDR3 loop spans 14 amino acids.